Listed below are T cell receptor beta chains from one sample, sequenced in a study of vaccination and CD4 T cells after COVID-19. TCRdb used MiXCR to reprocess the PCR reads, holding one entry per CDR3 protein. Seen here are fewer than 20,000 distinct CDR3 sequences, about three fifths observed once, and the top ten hold approximately 7.2%. Which antigens these TCRs recognize remains unknown. The sample comprised CD4+ T cells from blood, cultured in vitro. The receptors derive from a human donor who had recovered from COVID-19. The CDR3 runs from the conserved cysteine through the conserved F or W. The D gene is left open where the match is weak. Not every row has a clone size; where given, it reads once, few, many or a size class.

j_call clone_size d_call v_call cdr3_aa cdr3_nt
TRBJ1-1 - - TRBV7-3 CASSPRGGSTEAFF TGTGCCAGCAGCCCTCGTGGGGGATCCACTGAAGCTTTCTTT
TRBJ1-1 few TRBD1 TRBV20-1 CSALRGGTGEAFF TGCAGTGCTCTTAGAGGAGGGACAGGGGAGGCTTTCTTT
TRBJ1-4 - TRBD1 TRBV7-2 CASSLGGGKGAEKLFF TGTGCCAGCAGCTTAGGGGGCGGAAAGGGGGCTGAAAAACTGTTTTTT
TRBJ1-2 few - TRBV20-1 CSARDGRIGGYTF TGCAGTGCTAGAGATGGACGAATAGGAGGCTACACCTTC
TRBJ2-7 few TRBD1 TRBV6-2/TRBV6-3 CASRPGTGRSYEQYF TGTGCCAGCAGGCCTGGGACAGGCAGATCCTACGAGCAGTACTTC
TRBJ2-1 few - TRBV2 CASSDGLSSYNEQFF TGTGCCAGCAGTGACGGATTAAGCTCCTACAATGAGCAGTTCTTC
TRBJ1-3 once - TRBV6-1 CASSEEGRSGNTIYF TGTGCCAGCAGTGAAGAAGGGCGCTCTGGAAACACCATATATTTT
TRBJ2-1 - - TRBV2 CASTRTRIDEQFF TGTGCCAGCACGAGGACAAGAATCGATGAGCAGTTCTTC
TRBJ1-2 - - TRBV7-9 CASTPLGSDYGYTF TGTGCCAGCACCCCACTCGGGTCGGACTATGGCTACACCTTC
TRBJ2-7 - - TRBV20-1 CSAFRGGGNEQYF TGCAGTGCTTTCAGAGGAGGGGGTAACGAGCAGTACTTC
TRBJ1-2 few - TRBV7-9 CASSPTVMNGYTF TGTGCCAGCAGCCCGACAGTTATGAATGGCTACACCTTC
TRBJ2-1 - TRBD1 TRBV4-3 CASSQGYQTGYNEQFF TGCGCCAGCAGCCAAGGCTACCAGACAGGGTACAATGAGCAGTTCTTC
TRBJ2-7 few TRBD2 TRBV6-1 CASSEYGGRTHRGQYF TGTGCCAGCAGTGAATATGGCGGGAGAACCCATCGTGGGCAGTACTTC
TRBJ2-7 - TRBD2 TRBV5-1 CASSPTPAGVAYEQYF TGCGCCAGCAGCCCCACTCCAGCGGGAGTCGCCTACGAGCAGTACTTC
TRBJ1-2 - - TRBV28 CASSLPKGINYGYTF TGTGCCAGCAGTTTACCGAAAGGGATTAACTATGGCTACACCTTC
TRBJ2-3 few - TRBV2 CASSVGVGTDTQYF TGTGCCAGCAGTGTAGGGGTTGGCACAGATACGCAGTATTTT
TRBJ2-7 - TRBD1 TRBV11-2 CASSRPQGNHEQYF TGTGCCAGCAGCCGACCACAGGGGAACCACGAGCAGTACTTC
TRBJ1-2 - TRBD1 TRBV7-9 CASSSLDRDIGYTF TGTGCCAGCAGCTCCCTGGACAGGGACATTGGCTACACCTTC
TRBJ1-6 - TRBD1 TRBV20-1 CSARDPQRQGGDSPLHF TGCAGTGCTAGAGATCCCCAGAGACAGGGAGGTGACTCACCCCTCCACTTT
TRBJ1-1 once - TRBV6-2/TRBV6-3 CASKPPGYTEAFF TGTGCCAGCAAACCACCGGGTTACACTGAAGCTTTCTTT
TRBJ1-6 few - TRBV2 CASTPSGGQRNNSPLHF TGTGCCAGCACACCGTCGGGAGGACAGCGAAATAATTCACCCCTCCACTTT
TRBJ1-1 - - TRBV7-8 CASSLYPNIGTEAFF TGTGCCAGCAGCTTATACCCGAACATCGGTACTGAAGCTTTCTTT
TRBJ1-1 few TRBD1 TRBV7-2 CASSMTGTANTEAFF TGTGCCAGCAGCATGACCGGGACAGCGAACACTGAAGCTTTCTTT
TRBJ1-5 - - TRBV20-1 CSAADTRVSNQPQHF TGCAGTGCTGCGGACACGAGAGTTAGCAATCAGCCCCAGCATTTT
TRBJ2-1 - - TRBV6-1 CASSERRENEQFF TGTGCCAGCAGTGAACGTCGGGAGAATGAGCAGTTCTTC
TRBJ1-2 few - TRBV10-3 CAISESLDYGYTF TGTGCCATCAGTGAGTCGTTGGATTATGGCTACACCTTC
TRBJ2-3 - - TRBV20-1 CSAGGGVGVDTQYF TGCAGTGCGGGAGGTGGTGTGGGGGTGGATACGCAGTATTTT
TRBJ1-6 - - TRBV10-3 CAISGPGEDSPLHF TGTGCCATCAGTGGGCCGGGCGAGGATTCACCCCTCCACTTT
TRBJ2-3 few - TRBV15 CATSRDSGPDTQYF TGTGCCACCAGCAGAGATTCCGGCCCAGATACGCAGTATTTT